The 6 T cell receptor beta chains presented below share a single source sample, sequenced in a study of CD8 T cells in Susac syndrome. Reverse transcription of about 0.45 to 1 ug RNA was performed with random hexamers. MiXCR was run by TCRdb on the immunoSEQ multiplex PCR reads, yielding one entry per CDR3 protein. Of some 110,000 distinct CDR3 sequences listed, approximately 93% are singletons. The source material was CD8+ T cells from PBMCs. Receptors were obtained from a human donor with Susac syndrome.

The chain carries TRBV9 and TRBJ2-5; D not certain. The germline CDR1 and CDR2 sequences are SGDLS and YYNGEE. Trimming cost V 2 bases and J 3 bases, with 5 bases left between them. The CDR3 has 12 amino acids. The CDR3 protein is CASSVDKETQYF. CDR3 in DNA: TGTGCCAGCAGCGTGGATAAAGAGACCCAGTACTTC.

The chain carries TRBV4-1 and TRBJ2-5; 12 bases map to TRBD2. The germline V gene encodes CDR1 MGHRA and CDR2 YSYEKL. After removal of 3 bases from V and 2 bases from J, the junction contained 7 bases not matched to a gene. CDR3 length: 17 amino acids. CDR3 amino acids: CASSQLTSGGPQETQYF. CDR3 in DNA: TGCGCCAGCAGCCAGCTAACTAGCGGGGGGCCACAAGAGACCCAGTACTTC.

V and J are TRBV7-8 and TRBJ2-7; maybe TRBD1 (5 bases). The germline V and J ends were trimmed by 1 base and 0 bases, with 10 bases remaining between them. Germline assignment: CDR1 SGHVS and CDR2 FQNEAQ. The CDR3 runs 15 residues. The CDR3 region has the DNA TGTGCCAGCAGCTTAGAGGGGCGGAGCTCCTACGAGCAGTACTTC. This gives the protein CASSLEGRSSYEQYF. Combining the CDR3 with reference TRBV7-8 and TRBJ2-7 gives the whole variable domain GAGVSQSPRYKVAKRGQDVALRCDPISGHVSLFWYQQALGQGPEFLTYFQNEAQLDKSGLPSDRFFAERPEGSVSTLKIQRTQQEDSAVYLCASSLEGRSSYEQYFGPGTRLTVT.

The CDR3 DNA sequence: TGTGCCAGCAGCTTAGGAGACGGCCCGTTAGATACGCAGTATTTT. Translation: CASSLGDGPLDTQYF. The chain carries TRBV7-9 and TRBJ2-3, with D uncertain. V lost 1 base and J 5 bases, leaving 13 bases between the germline ends. This CDR3 has 15 amino acids. CDR1 and CDR2 from the germline V gene are SEHNR and FQNEAQ (reference sequence).

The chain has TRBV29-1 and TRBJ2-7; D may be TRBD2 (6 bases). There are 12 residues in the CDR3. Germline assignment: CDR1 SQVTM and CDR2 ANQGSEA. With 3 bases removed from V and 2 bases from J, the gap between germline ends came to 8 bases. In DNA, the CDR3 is TGCAGCGTTGAGGAGGGAACCTACGAGCAGTACTTC. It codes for CSVEEGTYEQYF.

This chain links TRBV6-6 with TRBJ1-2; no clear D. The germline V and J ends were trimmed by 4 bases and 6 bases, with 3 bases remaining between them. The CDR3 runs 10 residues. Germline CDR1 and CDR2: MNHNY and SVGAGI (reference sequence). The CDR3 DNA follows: TGTGCCAGCAGTTCGGATGGCTACACCTTC. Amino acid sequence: CASSSDGYTF.